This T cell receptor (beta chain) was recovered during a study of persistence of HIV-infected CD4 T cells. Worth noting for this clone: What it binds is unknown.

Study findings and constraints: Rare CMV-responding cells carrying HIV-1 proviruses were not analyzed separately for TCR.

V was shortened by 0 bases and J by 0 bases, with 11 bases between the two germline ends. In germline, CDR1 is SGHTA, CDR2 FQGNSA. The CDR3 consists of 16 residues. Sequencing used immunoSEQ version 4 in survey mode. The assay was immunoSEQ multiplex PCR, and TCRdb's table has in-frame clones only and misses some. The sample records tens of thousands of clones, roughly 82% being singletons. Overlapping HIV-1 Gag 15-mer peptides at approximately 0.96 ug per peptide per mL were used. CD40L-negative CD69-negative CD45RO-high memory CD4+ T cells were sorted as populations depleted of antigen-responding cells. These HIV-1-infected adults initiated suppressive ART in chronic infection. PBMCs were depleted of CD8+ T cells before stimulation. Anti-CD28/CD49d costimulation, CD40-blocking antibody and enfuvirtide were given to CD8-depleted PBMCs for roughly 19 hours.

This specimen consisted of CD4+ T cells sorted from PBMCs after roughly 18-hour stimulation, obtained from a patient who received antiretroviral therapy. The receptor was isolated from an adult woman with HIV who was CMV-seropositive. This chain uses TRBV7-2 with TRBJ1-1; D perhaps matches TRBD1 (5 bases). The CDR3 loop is CASSLAGVDMNTEAFF. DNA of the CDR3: TGTGCCAGCAGCTTAGCAGGGGTGGACATGAACACTGAAGCTTTCTTT.